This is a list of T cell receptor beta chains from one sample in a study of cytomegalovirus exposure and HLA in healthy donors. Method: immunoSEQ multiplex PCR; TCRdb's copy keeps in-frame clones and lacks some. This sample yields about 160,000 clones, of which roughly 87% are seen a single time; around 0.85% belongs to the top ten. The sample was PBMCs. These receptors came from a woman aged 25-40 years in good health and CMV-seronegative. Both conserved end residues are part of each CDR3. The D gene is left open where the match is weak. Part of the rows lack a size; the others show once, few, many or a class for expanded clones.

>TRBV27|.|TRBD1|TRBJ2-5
CASSPGTGSQETQYF
TGTGCCAGCAGTCCCGGGACAGGGAGTCAAGAGACCCAGTACTTC
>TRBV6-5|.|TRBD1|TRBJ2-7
CASMATGFYEQYF
TGTGCCAGCATGGCGACAGGGTTCTACGAGCAGTACTTC
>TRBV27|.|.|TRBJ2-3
CASRPQGRTDTQYF
TGTGCCAGCAGACCTCAGGGTCGAACAGATACGCAGTATTTT
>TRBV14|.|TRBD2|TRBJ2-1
CASSQAAGGGNEQFF
TGTGCCAGCAGCCAAGCAGCGGGAGGGGGTAATGAGCAGTTCTTC
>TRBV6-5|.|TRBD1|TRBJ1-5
CAPTQGAGQPQHF
TGTGCCCCTACTCAGGGGGCAGGTCAGCCCCAGCATTTT
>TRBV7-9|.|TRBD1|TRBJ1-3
CASSLGKTGTGGNTIYF
TGTGCCAGCAGCTTAGGGAAGACAGGGACCGGTGGAAACACCATATATTTT
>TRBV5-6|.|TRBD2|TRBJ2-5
CASSLEGLGGRETQYF
TGTGCCAGCAGCTTGGAAGGGTTGGGAGGGCGGGAGACCCAGTACTTC
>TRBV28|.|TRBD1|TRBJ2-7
CASSETNRGRWEQYF
TGTGCCAGCAGTGAAACCAACAGGGGGCGTTGGGAGCAGTACTTC
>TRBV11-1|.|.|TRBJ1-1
CASSLARGTEAFF
TGTGCCAGCAGCTTAGCGCGAGGCACTGAAGCTTTCTTT
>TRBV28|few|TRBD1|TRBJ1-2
CASSLLQGDYGYTF
TGTGCCAGCAGTTTACTCCAGGGGGACTATGGCTACACCTTC
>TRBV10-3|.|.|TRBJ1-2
CAISERDYGYTF
TGTGCCATCAGTGAGCGAGACTATGGCTACACCTTC
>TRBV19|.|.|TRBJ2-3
CASTFLSTDTQYF
TGTGCCAGTACGTTCTTGAGCACAGATACGCAGTATTTT
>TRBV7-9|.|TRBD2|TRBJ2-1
CASSARTSEYNEQFF
TGTGCCAGCAGCGCGCGGACTAGCGAGTACAATGAGCAGTTCTTC
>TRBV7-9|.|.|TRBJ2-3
CATTRGALPTDTQYF
TGTGCCACCACCCGGGGGGCCCTCCCCACAGATACGCAGTATTTT
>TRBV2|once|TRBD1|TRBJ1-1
CASTEQGAWAFF
TGTGCCAGCACCGAACAGGGGGCTTGGGCTTTCTTT
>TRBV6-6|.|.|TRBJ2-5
CARSPGVRETQYF
TGTGCCCGCAGTCCGGGAGTACGAGAGACCCAGTACTTC
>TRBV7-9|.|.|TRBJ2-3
CASSFGGDSTDTQYF
TGTGCCAGCAGCTTCGGAGGGGACAGCACAGATACGCAGTATTTT
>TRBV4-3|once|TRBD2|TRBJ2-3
CASSQVTSGGAGDTQYF
TGCGCCAGCAGCCAAGTCACTAGCGGGGGGGCAGGCGATACGCAGTATTTT
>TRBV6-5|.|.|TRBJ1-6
CASKIGGRGSPLHF
TGTGCCAGCAAAATAGGGGGTCGGGGCTCACCCCTCCACTTT
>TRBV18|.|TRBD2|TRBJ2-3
CASSPQGGVTDTQYF
TGTGCCAGCTCCCCCCAGGGAGGGGTCACAGATACGCAGTATTTT
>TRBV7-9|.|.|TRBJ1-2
CASSPPGQQLANYGYTF
TGTGCCAGCAGCCCCCCGGGACAACAGTTAGCTAACTATGGCTACACCTTC
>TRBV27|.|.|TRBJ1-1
CASSLSPARGNTEAFF
TGTGCCAGCAGTTTATCACCCGCCCGGGGGAACACTGAAGCTTTCTTT
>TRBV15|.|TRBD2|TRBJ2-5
CATSTPGALAGGPQETQYF
TGTGCCACCAGCACTCCCGGTGCACTAGCGGGGGGTCCGCAAGAGACCCAGTACTTC
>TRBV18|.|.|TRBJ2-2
CASSPRRGSTGELFF
TGTGCCAGCTCACCAAGGAGGGGATCAACCGGGGAGCTGTTTTTT
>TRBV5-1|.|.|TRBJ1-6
CASSLGSDSPLHF
TGCGCCAGCAGCTTGGGTTCGGATTCACCCCTCCACTTT